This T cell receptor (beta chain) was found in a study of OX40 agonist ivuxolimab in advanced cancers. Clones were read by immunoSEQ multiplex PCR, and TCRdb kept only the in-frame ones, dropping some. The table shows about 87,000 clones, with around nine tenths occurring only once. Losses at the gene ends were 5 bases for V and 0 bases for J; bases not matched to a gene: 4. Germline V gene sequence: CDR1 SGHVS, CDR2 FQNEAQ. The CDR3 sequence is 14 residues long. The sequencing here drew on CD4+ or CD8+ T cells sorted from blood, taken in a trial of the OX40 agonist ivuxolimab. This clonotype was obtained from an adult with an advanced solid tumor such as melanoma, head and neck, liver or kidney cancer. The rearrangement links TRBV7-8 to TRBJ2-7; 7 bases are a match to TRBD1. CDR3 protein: CASSIRDSSYEQYF. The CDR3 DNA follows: TGTGCCAGCAGCATCCGGGACAGCTCCTACGAGCAGTACTTC.